A single sample is the source of the 23 T cell receptor beta chains below, sequenced in a study of cytotoxic CD8 clonotypes in ibrutinib-treated CLL. Data came from immunoSEQ multiplex PCR; TCRdb stores just in-frame clones and leaves some out. The repertoire has around 150,000 clones, roughly 86% of them found once; the top ten carry around 2%. Source: PBMCs, taken after 12 months of ibrutinib treatment. Every receptor here comes from a human donor with chronic lymphocytic leukemia.

This clone turned up a few times. The rearrangement uses TRBV28 and TRBJ2-5; maybe TRBD1 (5 bases). V was shortened by 5 bases and J by 9 bases, with 22 bases between the two germline ends. The germline V gene encodes CDR1 MDHEN and CDR2 SYDVKM. This CDR3 contains 15 residues. Here the CDR3 reads CASSAVGIGALAQYF. In DNA form, the CDR3 reads TGTGCCAGCAGTGCAGTCGGTATTGGGGCTTTGGCCCAGTACTTC.

Ten or more counts support this clone. The chain has TRBV5-4 and TRBJ2-7; D is perhaps TRBD1 (5 bases). Germline CDR1 is SGHNT and CDR2 is YYREEE (reference sequence). The V end lost 4 bases, the J end lost 3 bases, and 14 bases lay between the germline ends. The CDR3 contains 14 residues. The CDR3 spells CASSVHTGFYEQYF. CDR3 nucleotides: TGTGCCAGCAGCGTGCATACAGGATTCTACGAGCAGTACTTC.

The gene calls are TRBV2 and TRBJ2-5; tentatively, D is TRBD2 (7 bases). Trimming took off 4 bases at V and 5 bases at J, with 17 bases between the two ends. Germline values: CDR1 SNHLY, CDR2 FYNNEI. This CDR3 has 15 residues. The CDR3 DNA follows: TGTGCCAGCAGTGTGGGGGCGGGAGAGAGGGAGACCCAGTACTTC. Protein product: CASSVGAGERETQYF.

The chain employs TRBV7-9 and TRBJ2-3, with D uncertain. V was cut by 5 bases and J by 1 base, with 13 bases left in between. The CDR3 spans 15 residues. Germline V CDR1 and CDR2: SEHNR, FQNEAQ (reference sequence). In DNA, the CDR3 is TGTGCCAGCAGCGTCGTAACCATCGGCACAGATACGCAGTATTTT. Translation: CASSVVTIGTDTQYF.

The chain links TRBV19 to TRBJ2-5; TRBD1 agrees at 8 bases. This CDR3 has 15 residues. Trimming took 3 bases from V and 7 from J; bases not matched to a gene: 10. CDR1 LNHDA and CDR2 SQIVND come from the germline V gene (reference sequence). The CDR3 sequence: CASSIVQGALGTQYF. The CDR3 nucleotides are TGTGCCAGTAGTATTGTCCAGGGGGCCTTAGGGACCCAGTACTTC. Supplemented by reference TRBV19 and TRBJ2-5, the full variable domain reads DGGITQSPKYLFRKEGQNVTLSCEQNLNHDAMYWYRQDPGQGLRLIYYSQIVNDFQKGDIAEGYSVSREKKESFPLTVTSAQKNPTAFYLCASSIVQGALGTQYFGPGTRLLVL.

This clone has just a few counts. V usage is TRBV21-1 and J usage is TRBJ1-5; TRBD1, the table's D call, was not compared with the DNA. TRBV21-1 is reported as a pseudogene. The CDR3 extends over 15 amino acids. In nucleotides, the CDR3 is TGTGCCAGCAGCAAATTCAGGGTGGGGAATCAGCCCCAGCATTTT. This encodes CASSKFRVGNQPQHF.

The chain has TRBV6-4 and TRBJ1-1; D is ambiguous. V was shortened by 11 bases and J by 4 bases, with 23 bases between the two germline ends. The CDR3 runs to 15 residues. Germline V CDR1 and CDR2: MRHNA, SNTAGT. Here the CDR3 DNA reads TGTGCCCACAGAAGGTTTTGCGGAGCGGTCACTGAAGCTTTCTTT. Translating gives CAHRRFCGAVTEAFF.

The chain couples TRBV4-2 to TRBJ2-2, with 10 bases fitting TRBD2. This CDR3 has 15 amino acids. Germline values: CDR1 LGHNA, CDR2 YNFKEQ. The ends lost 4 bases at V and 7 bases at J; junction bases unmatched: 6. The CDR3 nucleotides are TGTGCCAGCAGCCGGACTAGCGGAGACTACGGGGAGCTGTTTTTT. The encoded protein is CASSRTSGDYGELFF.

The chain couples TRBV29-1 to TRBJ1-1, with D possibly TRBD1 on 6 matching bases. Germline V gene lookup returns CDR1 SQVTM and CDR2 ANQGSEA. This CDR3 spans 13 amino acids. Trimming removed 6 bases from V and 2 bases from J, with 13 bases in between. The CDR3 is CSVAGQPNTEAFF. CDR3 in DNA: TGCAGCGTAGCCGGACAGCCCAACACTGAAGCTTTCTTT. Complete variable domain (other parts from reference TRBV29-1 and TRBJ1-1): SAVISQKPSRDICQRGTSLTIQCQVDSQVTMMFWYRQQPGQSLTLIATANQGSEATYESGFVIDKFPISRPNLTFSTLTVSNMSPEDSSIYLCSVAGQPNTEAFFGQGTRLTVV.

The V gene is TRBV7-9, the J gene TRBJ2-3, with TRBD2 as a possible D gene (5 bases). This CDR3 is 15 amino acids long. Germline V CDR1 and CDR2: SEHNR, FQNEAQ (reference sequence). V gave up 4 bases and J gave up 0 bases, with 11 bases separating them. This chain's CDR3 is CASSSGLASTDTQYF. CDR3 coding DNA: TGTGCCAGCAGCTCCGGACTCGCTAGCACAGATACGCAGTATTTT.

The table lists this clone with a count of one. V and J are TRBV7-9 and TRBJ2-3; weak D call: TRBD1 (6 bases). The germline V gene has CDR1 SEHNR and CDR2 FQNEAQ (reference sequence). The CDR3 sequence is 14 residues long. The V and J ends lost 2 bases and 1 base respectively, with 7 bases between them. The CDR3 is CASSLPGGTDTQYF. The CDR3 DNA is TGTGCCAGCAGCTTACCAGGGGGCACAGATACGCAGTATTTT. The full variable domain, in which reference TRBV7-9 and TRBJ2-3 provide the parts outside the CDR3, is DTGVSQNPRHKITKRGQNVTFRCDPISEHNRLYWYRQTLGQGPEFLTYFQNEAQLEKSRLLSDRFSAERPKGSFSTLEIQRTEQGDSAMYLCASSLPGGTDTQYFGPGTRLTVL.

The rearrangement uses TRBV27 and TRBJ2-3; 11 bases are a match to TRBD2. The germline V gene encodes CDR1 MNHEY and CDR2 SMNVEV (reference sequence). The CDR3 runs to 14 residues. Trimming took 7 bases from V and 6 from J; bases not matched to a gene: 6. The CDR3 is CASKLAGESDTQYF. DNA of the CDR3: TGTGCCAGCAAACTAGCGGGAGAATCTGATACGCAGTATTTT.

The chain has TRBV7-3 and TRBJ2-2; D is unresolved. Germline V CDR1 and CDR2: SGHTA, FQGTGA. Trimming removed 5 bases from V and 1 base from J, with 2 bases in between. CDR3 size: 12 residues. The DNA for the CDR3 is TGTGCCAGCAGCCTGAACACCGGGGAGCTGTTTTTT. Protein: CASSLNTGELFF.

This chain uses TRBV27 with TRBJ2-7; TRBD1 is a possible D gene (5 bases). With 9 bases removed from V and 2 bases from J, the gap between germline ends came to 23 bases. This CDR3 contains 16 residues. Germline CDR1 MNHEY, CDR2 SMNVEV (reference sequence). The CDR3 sequence is CASRPYPRAYPYEQYF. Written as DNA, the CDR3 is TGTGCCAGTAGACCCTACCCCAGGGCTTATCCCTACGAGCAGTACTTC.

This clone was recorded a few times. The chain joins TRBV9 to TRBJ1-3; 7 bases map to TRBD1. The CDR3 totals 14 residues. Germline CDR1 reads SGDLS; CDR2 reads YYNGEE. J lost 1 base, V lost 3 bases, and 1 base had no gene match. The CDR3 bases are TGTGCCAGCAGCGCAGGGGGATCTGGAAACACCATATATTTT. It yields the protein CASSAGGSGNTIYF.

This chain connects TRBV11-3 to TRBJ2-2, with 11 nucleotides matching TRBD2. The CDR3 extends over 19 amino acids. After removal of 9 bases from V and 4 bases from J, the junction contained 19 bases not matched to a gene. Looked up from germline, CDR1 is SGHNT and CDR2 is YENEEA. The DNA for the CDR3 is TGTGCCAGAGTCCCCCGGACTAGCGGGTCTGTCGGGAGCACCGGGGAGCTGTTTTTT. Translation: CARVPRTSGSVGSTGELFF.

The CDR3 DNA follows: TGTGCCAGCAGCGCTAGCGGGGGGGGATACAATGAGCAGTTCTTC. Amino acid sequence: CASSASGGGYNEQFF. The chain carries TRBV4-2 and TRBJ2-1; 12 nucleotides match TRBD2. Germline assignment: CDR1 LGHNA and CDR2 YNFKEQ. Trimming cost V 5 bases and J 4 bases; bases outside gene matches: 3. This CDR3 contains 15 residues.

V usage is TRBV7-9 and J usage is TRBJ2-5, with D perhaps matching TRBD1 (5 bases). Trimming removed 5 bases from V and 4 bases from J, with 14 bases in between. In germline, CDR1 is SEHNR, CDR2 FQNEAQ (reference sequence). The CDR3 has 14 amino acids. The DNA for the CDR3 is TGTGCCAGCAGCCCCCGGACAACTCGAGAGACCCAGTACTTC. This sequence encodes CASSPRTTRETQYF.

The genes are TRBV25-1 and TRBJ1-4; TRBD1 matches 7 bases. Trimming at V came to 4 bases and at J to 5 bases, leaving 7 bases not matched to a gene. This CDR3 is 15 amino acids long. Germline CDR1 MGHDK, CDR2 SYGVNS. Written as DNA, the CDR3 is TGTGCCAGCAGTGGCTCACAGGGGAGGAATGAAAAACTGTTTTTT. It encodes CASSGSQGRNEKLFF.

The sample holds a few counts of this clone. The chain recombines TRBV6-6 with TRBJ2-2; possible D gene TRBD1, 6 bases. The CDR3 has 12 amino acids. Trimming removed 11 bases at V and 7 bases at J, with 14 bases between. Germline CDR1 and CDR2: MNHNY and SVGAGI (reference sequence). CDR3 DNA sequence: TGTGCCTCCTCGACAGGAGGCGGGGAGCTGTTTTTT. Translation gives CASSTGGGELFF.

V usage is TRBV5-6 and J usage is TRBJ1-2, with TRBD1 matching over 7 bases. Germline V gene sequence: CDR1 SGHDT, CDR2 YYEEEE. This CDR3 has 14 amino acids. V lost 5 bases, J lost 4 bases, and 8 bases stayed unmatched. CDR3 loop: CASRLRGGGYGYTF. The CDR3 nucleotides read TGTGCCAGCAGATTGAGAGGGGGCGGCTATGGCTACACCTTC.

The chain combines TRBV9 with TRBJ2-2; the match to TRBD1 covers 8 bases. The germline gives CDR1 SGDLS, CDR2 YYNGEE. V lost 6 bases, J lost 0 bases, and 4 bases stayed unmatched. This CDR3 is built from 15 residues. The CDR3 sequence: CASNLDRANTGELFF. CDR3 DNA: TGTGCCAGCAACCTGGACAGGGCGAACACCGGGGAGCTGTTTTTT.

The chain combines TRBV11-3 with TRBJ2-1; 7 bases are a match to TRBD2. Unmatched junction bases numbered 9, after V lost 4 bases and J lost 6 bases. CDR3 size: 15 residues. Germline values: CDR1 SGHNT, CDR2 YENEEA. This CDR3 is CASSSSGSQINEQFF. In DNA form, the CDR3 reads TGTGCCAGCAGCTCTAGCGGCTCCCAAATCAATGAGCAGTTCTTC.